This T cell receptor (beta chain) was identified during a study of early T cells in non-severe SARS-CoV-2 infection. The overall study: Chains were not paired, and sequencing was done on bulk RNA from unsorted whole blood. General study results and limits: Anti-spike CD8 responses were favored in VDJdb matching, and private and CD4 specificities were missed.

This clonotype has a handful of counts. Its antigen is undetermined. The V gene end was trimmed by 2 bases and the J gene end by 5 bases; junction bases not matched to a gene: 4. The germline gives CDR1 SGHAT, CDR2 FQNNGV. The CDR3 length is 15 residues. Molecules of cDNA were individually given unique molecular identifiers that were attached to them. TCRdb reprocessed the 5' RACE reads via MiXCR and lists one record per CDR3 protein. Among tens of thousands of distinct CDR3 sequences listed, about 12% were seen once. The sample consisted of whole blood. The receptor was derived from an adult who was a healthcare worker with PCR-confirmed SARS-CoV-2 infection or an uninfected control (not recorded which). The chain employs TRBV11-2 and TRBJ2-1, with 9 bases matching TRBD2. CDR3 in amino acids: CASSLNPSGNNEQFF. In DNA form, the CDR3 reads TGTGCCAGCAGCTTAAATCCTAGCGGGAACAATGAGCAGTTCTTC.